This T cell receptor beta chain was captured in a study of T-cell memory formation after mild COVID-19. In the study overall: Clusters of TCRs were largely donor specific.

V lost 3 bases and J lost 8, with 11 bases in between. The V gene's germline CDR1 is KGHSH and CDR2 LQKENI. This CDR3 has 13 residues. Each CDR3 protein gets one entry after TCRdb re-called the 5' RACE reads with MiXCR. Of fewer than 550,000 distinct CDR3 sequences listed, around 19% are singletons. As concerns this clonotype: Its antigen is currently unknown.

Study-wide findings and caveats: Contracting CD8+ clones were enriched in EMRA, CD4+ mainly in CM and EM.

The sequence was collected from an adult woman who had mild COVID-19 (a few samples of this study predate the infection). Cell type and time point are not known. Sequences were obtained from PBMCs or a T cell subset sorted from them (not recorded which). The chain couples TRBV18 to TRBJ2-1; a possible D gene is TRBD2 (5 bases). CDR3 sequence (DNA): TGTGCCAGCTCACCCTTGTGGCGGGATGAGCAGTTCTTC. It specifies CASSPLWRDEQFF. Variable domain in full (rest from reference TRBV18 and TRBJ2-1): NAGVMQNPRHLVRRRGQEARLRCSPMKGHSHVYWYRQLPEEGLKFMVYLQKENIIDESGMPKERFSAEFPKEGPSILRIQQVVRGDSAAYFCASSPLWRDEQFFGPGTRLTVL.